This TCR beta chain emerged from a study of blood T cell repertoires in COVID-19. Overall study context: The study drew acute and convalescent COVID-19 samples from the United States, Italy and Spain. T cells, B-cell-depleted T cells, or PBMCs supplied cDNA or gDNA.

In the original processing: Scientists estimated how many nucleated cells there were by amplifying reference gene primers. Data came from immunoSEQ multiplex PCR; TCRdb stores just in-frame clones and leaves some out. V and J calls and clone size are as listed in that table; D and trimming were resolved from the DNA. The sample holds about 95,000 clones, roughly 86% seen once. The germline gives CDR1 SGHTA, CDR2 FQGTGA. V lost 4 bases and J lost 0; bases outside the gene matches: 5. The CDR3 runs 16 residues. This TCR was recovered from a human donor in a cohort sampled during active COVID-19. The chain carries TRBV7-3 and TRBJ2-1, with 8 bases aligning to TRBD1. The source material was peripheral blood. The DNA of the CDR3 is TGTGCCAGCAGCTCCCTCGGGACAGGCTCCTACAATGAGCAGTTCTTC. Amino acids: CASSSLGTGSYNEQFF. The whole variable domain, remainder taken from reference TRBV7-3 and TRBJ2-1, is GAGVSQTPSNKVTEKGKYVELRCDPISGHTALYWYRQSLGQGPEFLIYFQGTGAADDSGLPNDRFFAVRPEGSVSTLKIQRTERGDSAVYLCASSSLGTGSYNEQFFGPGTRLTVL.